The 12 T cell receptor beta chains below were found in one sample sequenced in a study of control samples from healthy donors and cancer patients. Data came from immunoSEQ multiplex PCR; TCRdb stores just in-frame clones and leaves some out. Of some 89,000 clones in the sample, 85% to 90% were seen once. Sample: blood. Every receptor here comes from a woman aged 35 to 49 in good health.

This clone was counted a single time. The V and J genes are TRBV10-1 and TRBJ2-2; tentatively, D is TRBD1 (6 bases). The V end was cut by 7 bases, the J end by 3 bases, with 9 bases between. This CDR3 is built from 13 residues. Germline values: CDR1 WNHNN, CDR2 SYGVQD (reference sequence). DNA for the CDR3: TGCGCCAGCAAATACAGGGACACCGGGGAGCTGTTTTTT. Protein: CASKYRDTGELFF.

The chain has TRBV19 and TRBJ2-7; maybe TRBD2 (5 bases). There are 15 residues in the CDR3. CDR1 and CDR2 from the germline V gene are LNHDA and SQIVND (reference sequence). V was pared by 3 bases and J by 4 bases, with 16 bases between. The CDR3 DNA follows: TGTGCCAGTAGTATCGCGGGCCTTCCTGGGTACGAGCAGTACTTC. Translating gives CASSIAGLPGYEQYF.

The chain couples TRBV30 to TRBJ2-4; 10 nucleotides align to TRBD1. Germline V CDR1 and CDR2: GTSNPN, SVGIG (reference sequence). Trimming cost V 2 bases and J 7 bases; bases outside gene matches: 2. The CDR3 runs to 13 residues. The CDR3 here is CAWSQDRGNIQYF. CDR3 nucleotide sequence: TGTGCCTGGAGTCAGGACAGGGGGAACATTCAGTACTTC.

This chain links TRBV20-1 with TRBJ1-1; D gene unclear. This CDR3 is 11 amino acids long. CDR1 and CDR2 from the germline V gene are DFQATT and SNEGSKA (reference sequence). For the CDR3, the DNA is TGCAGCATAGGGCCGAACACTGAAGCTTTCTTT. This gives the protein CSIGPNTEAFF.

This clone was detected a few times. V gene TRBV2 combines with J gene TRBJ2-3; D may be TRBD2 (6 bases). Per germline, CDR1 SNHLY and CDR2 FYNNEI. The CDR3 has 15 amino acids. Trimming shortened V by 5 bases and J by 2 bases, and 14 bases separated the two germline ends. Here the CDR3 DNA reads TGTGCCAGCAGTATGTCGGGAGTTTTCACAGATACGCAGTATTTT. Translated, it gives CASSMSGVFTDTQYF.

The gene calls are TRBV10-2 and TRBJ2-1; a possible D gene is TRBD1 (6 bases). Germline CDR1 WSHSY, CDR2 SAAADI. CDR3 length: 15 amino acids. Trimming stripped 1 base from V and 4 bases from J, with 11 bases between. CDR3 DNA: TGCGCCAGCAGTGAGTTAGGGGGTTGGTACAATGAGCAGTTCTTC. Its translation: CASSELGGWYNEQFF.

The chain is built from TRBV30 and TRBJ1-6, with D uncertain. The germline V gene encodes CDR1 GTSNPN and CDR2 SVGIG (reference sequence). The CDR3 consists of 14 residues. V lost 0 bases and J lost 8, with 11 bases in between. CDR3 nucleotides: TGTGCCTGGAGTGTTCCCGGGAGGGATTCACCCCTCCACTTT. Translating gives CAWSVPGRDSPLHF.

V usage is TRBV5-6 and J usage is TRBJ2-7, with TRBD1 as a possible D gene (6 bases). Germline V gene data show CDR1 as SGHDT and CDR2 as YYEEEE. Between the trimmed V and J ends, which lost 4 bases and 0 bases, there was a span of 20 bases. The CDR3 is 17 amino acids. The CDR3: CASSRGLQGRSSYEQYF. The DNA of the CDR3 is TGTGCCAGCAGCCGTGGGCTACAGGGTAGAAGCTCCTACGAGCAGTACTTC. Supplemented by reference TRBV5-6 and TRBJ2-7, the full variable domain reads DAGVTQSPTHLIKTRGQQVTLRCSPKSGHDTVSWYQQALGQGPQFIFQYYEEEERQRGNFPDRFSGHQFPNYSSELNVNALLLGDSALYLCASSRGLQGRSSYEQYFGPGTRLTVT.

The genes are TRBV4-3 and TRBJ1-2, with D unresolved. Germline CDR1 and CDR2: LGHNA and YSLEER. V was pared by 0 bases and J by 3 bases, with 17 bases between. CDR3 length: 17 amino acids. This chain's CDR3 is CASSQDTRRREDYGYTF. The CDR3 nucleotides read TGCGCCAGCAGCCAAGATACCCGTAGGCGTGAGGACTATGGCTACACCTTC.

CDR3 loop: CASSLVIGPADLNYGYTF. The CDR3 coding sequence is TGTGCCAGCAGCTTAGTCATAGGGCCTGCGGACCTTAACTATGGCTACACCTTC. V is TRBV13 and J is TRBJ1-2, with unresolved D. The CDR3 is 18 residues long. V lost 1 base and J 1 base, leaving 19 bases between the germline ends. From germline, CDR1 is PRHDT and CDR2 FYEKMQ (reference sequence).

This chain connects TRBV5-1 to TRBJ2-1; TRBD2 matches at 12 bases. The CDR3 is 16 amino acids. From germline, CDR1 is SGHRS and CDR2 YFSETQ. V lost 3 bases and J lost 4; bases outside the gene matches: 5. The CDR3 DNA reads TGCGCCAGCAGCTGGACTAGCGGGGCCCTATACAATGAGCAGTTCTTC. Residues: CASSWTSGALYNEQFF.

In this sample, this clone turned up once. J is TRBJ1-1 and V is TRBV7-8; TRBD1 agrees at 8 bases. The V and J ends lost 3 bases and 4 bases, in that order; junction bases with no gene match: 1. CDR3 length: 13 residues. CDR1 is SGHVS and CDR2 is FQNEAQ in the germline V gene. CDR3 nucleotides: TGTGCCAGCAGCTTCGACAGGGGCACTGAAGCTTTCTTT. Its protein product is CASSFDRGTEAFF.